These 7 T cell receptor beta chains were sequenced from one sample in a study of blood T cell repertoires in COVID-19. Sequencing was performed with immunoSEQ multiplex PCR; in TCRdb, only in-frame clones are kept and a portion is missing. The sample lists 250,000 to 350,000 clones; 86% were seen once. Sequencing used peripheral blood. The receptor source for this set is a woman aged 25 to 39 who had recovered from COVID-19.

CDR3 coding DNA: TGTGCCAGCAGCTTGGAGCTCGGGGGGCGAAACTATGGCTACACCTTC. It encodes CASSLELGGRNYGYTF. The V call is TRBV5-6, the J call TRBJ1-2, with D possibly being TRBD1 (6 bases). Germline values: CDR1 SGHDT, CDR2 YYEEEE. The V gene lost 0 bases and the J gene lost 2 bases, with 14 bases spanning the gap. This CDR3 has 16 amino acids.

The DNA of the CDR3 is TGTGCCAGCAGCTTAGCGCGGGGAGCGGGATCGGGAAACGAGCAGTACTTC. Residues: CASSLARGAGSGNEQYF. The chain employs TRBV7-9 and TRBJ2-7; 7 bases line up with TRBD2. V was clipped by 0 bases and J by 5 bases; unmatched bases: 13. The CDR3 runs to 17 residues. Per germline, CDR1 SEHNR and CDR2 FQNEAQ (reference sequence).

The chain has TRBV19 and TRBJ2-7, with D possibly being TRBD1 (6 bases). The V gene's germline CDR1 is LNHDA and CDR2 SQIVND (reference sequence). The ends were cut back, 9 bases at V and 1 base at J, with 7 bases in the middle. The CDR3 consists of 11 residues. The CDR3 DNA is TGTGCCAGCGGACAGTCCTACGAGCAGTACTTC. Amino acid sequence: CASGQSYEQYF.

This rearrangement joins TRBV4-1 to TRBJ1-2; no clear D gene. Trimming took off 7 bases at V and 2 bases at J, with 26 bases between the two ends. Germline loops: CDR1 MGHRA, CDR2 YSYEKL. The CDR3 loop spans 18 amino acids. The CDR3 here is CASTKILGVGEYNYGYTF. CDR3 coding DNA: TGCGCCAGCACAAAAATCCTTGGGGTCGGGGAGTACAACTATGGCTACACCTTC.

The gene calls are TRBV5-6 and TRBJ2-7; D unclear. V lost 4 bases to trimming and J lost 4 bases, with 12 bases between them. Germline CDR1 is SGHDT and CDR2 is YYEEEE. This CDR3 spans 13 amino acids. The CDR3 DNA is TGTGCCAGCAGCCCTCGGTCCGCGTACGAGCAGTACTTC. Translation gives CASSPRSAYEQYF.

The chain combines TRBV29-1 with TRBJ2-7; TRBD2 is a possible D gene (5 bases). This CDR3 is 13 amino acids long. The V end lost 1 base, the J end lost 7 bases, and 14 bases lay between the germline ends. Germline loops: CDR1 SQVTM, CDR2 ANQGSEA. This CDR3 reads CSVEGAKRGEQYF. The CDR3, as DNA: TGCAGCGTTGAAGGGGCAAAACGAGGGGAGCAGTACTTC.

This chain links TRBV6-2 or TRBV6-3 with TRBJ2-5; D might be TRBD2 (6 bases). This CDR3 region has 15 residues. The V gene lost 6 bases and the J gene lost 5 bases, with 19 bases spanning the gap. CDR1 and CDR2 (germline): MNHEY, SVGEGT. This CDR3 is CASSPSSGSRETQYF. The CDR3 DNA follows: TGTGCCAGCAGCCCCTCTTCCGGGAGCCGGGAGACCCAGTACTTC.